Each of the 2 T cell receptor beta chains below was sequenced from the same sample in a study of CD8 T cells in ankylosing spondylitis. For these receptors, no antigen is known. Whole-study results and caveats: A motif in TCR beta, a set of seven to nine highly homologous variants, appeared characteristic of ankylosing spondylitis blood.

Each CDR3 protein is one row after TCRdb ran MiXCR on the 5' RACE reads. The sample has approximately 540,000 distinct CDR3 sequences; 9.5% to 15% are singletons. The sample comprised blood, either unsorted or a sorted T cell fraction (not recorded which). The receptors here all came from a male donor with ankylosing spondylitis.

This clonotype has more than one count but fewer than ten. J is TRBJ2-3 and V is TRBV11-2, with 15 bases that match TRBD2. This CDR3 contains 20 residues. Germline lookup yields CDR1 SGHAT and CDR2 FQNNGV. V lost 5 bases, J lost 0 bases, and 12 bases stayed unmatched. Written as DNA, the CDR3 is TGTGCCAGCAGCGGCCGGACTAGCGGGAGGGGTCGGATTAGCACAGATACGCAGTATTTT. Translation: CASSGRTSGRGRISTDTQYF.

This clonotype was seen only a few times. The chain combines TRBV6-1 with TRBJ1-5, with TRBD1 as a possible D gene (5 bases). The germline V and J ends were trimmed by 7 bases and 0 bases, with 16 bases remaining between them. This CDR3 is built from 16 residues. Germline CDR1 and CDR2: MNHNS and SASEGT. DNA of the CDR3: TGTGCCAGCACCTACACGCAGGGCTATAGCAATCAGCCCCAGCATTTT. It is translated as CASTYTQGYSNQPQHF.